This TCR beta chain comes out of a study of CD8 T cells in Susac syndrome (dated by TCRdb to 2018 to 2020). With regard to the full study: Of the Susac syndrome patients who were sequenced, about 6 had clinically active disease and eight or nine were in clinical remission. At the time of blood withdrawal, Susac syndrome patients were either therapy-naive, taking corticosteroids (with some also receiving IVIg), or on IVIg alone. The study used repertoire sequencing to test whether antigen drove CD8+ T cell activation and differentiation in Susac syndrome.

RNA was extracted with the RNeasy kit and roughly 0.45 to 1 ug was reverse transcribed using random hexamers. The immunoSEQ multiplex PCR assay, covering 54 Vbeta and 13 Jbeta segments, was used to amplify TCR beta CDR3 regions. Bias from PCR amplification was corrected by using a synthetic template baseline for primer optimization and for computational correction. In the source study's methods: Only productive sequences were kept, with reads annotated to V, D and J genes according to IMGT and analyzed in immunoSEQ Analyzer. To calculate clonality, Shannon entropy was normalized by log2 of the number of productive unique sequences and then subtracted from one. For each patient and control, public and private clones were evaluated among the 100 most prevalent clones. Susac-specific clones were defined as absent from healthy and MS cohorts, approximately 1,000 published viral clones and other ImmuneACCESS disease sequences. TCRdb redid the processing of the public reads, applying fastp at Q25 and MiXCR, and retained in-frame beta chains. Duplicate CDR3 protein sequences are folded into a single record with the most common DNA and genes. The V and J calls here are based on TCRdb, not the publication. For this sample there are 200,000 to 300,000 distinct CDR3 sequences; 90% to 97% appear just once. The top ten clonotypes cover roughly 0.1% of the sample.

Peripheral blood CD8+ and CD4+ T cells from healthy donors, Susac syndrome patients and multiple sclerosis patients were profiled by high-throughput TCR beta sequencing. Susac syndrome patients met recently defined diagnostic criteria for definite or probable disease. CD8+ TEMRA cells were enriched by FACS, while bulk CD8+ and CD4+ T cells were purified by magnetic negative isolation. Blood was collected in EDTA tubes and processed within 24 hours, with PBMCs isolated through density gradient centrifugation. PBMCs intended for TCR sequencing were frozen in liquid nitrogen and were later thawed in a 37 degrees C water bath. Purity of sorted or isolated CD4+, CD8+ and CD8+ TEMRA cells was at least 90%. CDR1 and CDR2 are drawn from the germline V gene: LGHNA, YNFKEQ. The CDR3, cysteine through phenylalanine, is 15 amino acids long. Left in the record is the CDR3 DNA by itself, 45 bases read in frame from the first base. V lost 1 base and J lost 7 bases; the stretch between them is 14 bases long.

Note on this clonotype: No cognate antigen has been identified for it. Base quality data are lacking; no much larger clone is found one base away.

Study-wide findings and limitations: The number of individuals in the TCR sequencing and HLA analysis was acknowledged as relatively small. No clonal expansion was detected in the CD4+ T cell repertoire of Susac syndrome patients.

The sequence derives from a human donor with Susac syndrome. The sample consisted of CD4+ T cells from PBMCs. Rearrangement joined TRBV4-2 to TRBJ2-1; the D gene is possibly TRBD1, with 6 bases matching. CDR3 loop: CASSQGTRQENEQFF. The DNA is TGTGCCAGCAGCCAAGGGACCCGACAGGAAAATGAGCAGTTCTTC.